Shown below are 23 T cell receptor beta chains from a single sample sequenced in a study of CD8 T cells in ankylosing spondylitis. Study outcomes and limitations: A TCR beta motif of 7 to 9 highly homologous variants seemed to mark ankylosing spondylitis blood.

Their target antigens are unknown. TCRdb reanalysed the 5' RACE reads using MiXCR and keeps one entry per CDR3 protein. This table holds about 540,000 distinct CDR3 sequences, 10% to 15% found once. Sequences were obtained from blood, either unsorted or a sorted T cell fraction (not recorded which). The receptors stem from a male donor with ankylosing spondylitis.

The chain recombines TRBV15 with TRBJ1-2, with D unresolved. From germline, CDR1 is LNHNV and CDR2 YYDKDF (reference sequence). The CDR3 has 16 residues. Trimming pared 0 bases from V and 5 bases from J, leaving 16 bases between. The DNA of the CDR3 is TGTGCCACCAGCAGAGATCGGGGAGATGGGTGGTATGGCTACACCTTC. Encoded protein: CATSRDRGDGWYGYTF. Variable domain in full (rest from reference TRBV15 and TRBJ1-2): DAMVIQNPRYQVTQFGKPVTLSCSQTLNHNVMYWYQQKSSQAPKLLFHYYDKDFNNEADTPDNFQSRRPNTSFCFLDIRSPGLGDTAMYLCATSRDRGDGWYGYTFGSGTRLTVV.

The V gene is TRBV20-1, the J gene TRBJ2-1, with a tentative D call TRBD2 (6 bases). V was cut by 5 bases and J by 2 bases, with 19 bases left in between. Germline V lookup: CDR1 DFQATT, CDR2 SNEGSKA (reference sequence). This CDR3 comprises 16 residues. The chain's CDR3 is CSAPSPFSGTYNEQFF. The CDR3 coding sequence is TGCAGTGCTCCTAGCCCTTTTAGCGGAACCTACAATGAGCAGTTCTTC.

The DNA of the CDR3 is TGCGCCAGCCTTTCGGCAGGGCGAGGTCAGCCCCAGCATTTT. Translating it yields CASLSAGRGQPQHF. This sequence joins TRBV10-2 and TRBJ1-5; a weak D match, TRBD1 (5 bases). The CDR3 extends over 14 amino acids. The ends were cut back, 8 bases at V and 6 bases at J, with 17 bases in the middle. Germline loops: CDR1 WSHSY, CDR2 SAAADI.

In its sample, this clonotype was seen a few times. V usage is TRBV11-1 and J usage is TRBJ2-3; TRBD2 is a possible D gene (6 bases). Germline lookup yields CDR1 SGHAT and CDR2 FQDESV (reference sequence). This CDR3 contains 18 residues. V was shortened by 2 bases and J by 0 bases, with 18 bases between the two germline ends. The CDR3 protein is CASSLPAGGGTSTDTQYF. For the CDR3, the DNA is TGTGCCAGCAGCTTACCCGCCGGGGGAGGAACTAGCACAGATACGCAGTATTTT.

The chain is built from TRBV20-1 and TRBJ2-7; TRBD1 aligns across 8 bases. This CDR3 comprises 12 residues. The V and J ends lost 5 bases and 4 bases, in that order; junction bases with no gene match: 4. CDR1 and CDR2 from the germline V gene are DFQATT and SNEGSKA (reference sequence). Here the CDR3 reads CSASDRAYEQYF. CDR3 in DNA: TGCAGTGCTTCGGACAGGGCTTACGAGCAGTACTTC.

The chain carries TRBV7-9 and TRBJ1-4, with D maybe TRBD1 (5 bases). The CDR3 length is 14 residues. V dropped 2 bases and J dropped 16 bases, with 20 bases sitting between them. Germline lookup yields CDR1 SEHNR and CDR2 FQNEAQ (reference sequence). The DNA of the CDR3 is TGTGCCAGCAGCTTATTCAGTAGCCTGGACATACAGTTTTTT. Its translation is CASSLFSSLDIQFF.

The sample holds a few counts of this clonotype. V usage is TRBV7-9 and J usage is TRBJ2-1, with D possibly called TRBD1 or TRBD2 (5 bases each). CDR1 and CDR2 from the germline V gene are SEHNR and FQNEAQ (reference sequence). The CDR3 has 16 amino acids. The V and J ends lost 1 base and 6 bases respectively, with 16 bases between them. The CDR3 region has the DNA TGTGCCAGCAGCTTAGTGGGGGAAGCGGTCGGCAATGAGCAGTTCTTC. It translates to CASSLVGEAVGNEQFF.

The CDR3 nucleotides read TGTGCCAGCAGCTTAGGGTTCAAAGTTGCCGAACAGTACGTC. It is translated as CASSLGFKVAEQYV. J is TRBJ2-7 and V is TRBV7-8; D unresolved. Germline CDR1 SGHVS, CDR2 FQNEAQ. With 1 base removed from V and 10 bases from J, the gap between germline ends came to 17 bases. The CDR3 loop spans 14 amino acids.

This clonotype was observed a few times. V gene TRBV20-1 combines with J gene TRBJ2-2; 13 bases align to TRBD2. The CDR3 is 15 amino acids. J gave up 6 bases and V 6 bases, and 7 bases lay outside the gene matches. CDR1 is DFQATT and CDR2 is SNEGSKA in the germline V gene (reference sequence). CDR3 protein: CSARTSGSNSGELFF. CDR3 bases: TGCAGTGCCAGGACTAGCGGGAGCAATTCCGGGGAGCTGTTTTTT.

The CDR3 coding sequence is TGTGCCATCAAGACGCCGGGGACAGAAAACACTGAAGCTTTCTTT. Encoded protein: CAIKTPGTENTEAFF. The gene calls are TRBV7-9 and TRBJ1-1; 7 bases map to TRBD1. The V and J ends lost 10 bases and 2 bases, in that order; junction bases with no gene match: 13. The CDR3 contains 15 residues. Germline V CDR1 and CDR2: SEHNR, FQNEAQ (reference sequence).

The V gene is TRBV5-1, the J gene TRBJ2-2; 8 bases fit TRBD2. The CDR3 spans 17 residues. V lost 5 bases and J lost 0; bases outside the gene matches: 9. The germline gives CDR1 SGHRS, CDR2 YFSETQ. CDR3 nucleotides: TGCGCCAGCAGACCAGGCCAACTAGCGGCGAACACCGGGGAGCTGTTTTTT. The encoded protein is CASRPGQLAANTGELFF.

This chain links TRBV12-3 or TRBV12-4 with TRBJ2-2; 8 bases line up with TRBD1. The junction had 6 bases not matched to a gene; V was cut back by 5 bases and J by 7 bases. The CDR3 spans 14 residues. The CDR3 region is CASSRTGQSGELFF. CDR3 bases: TGTGCCAGCAGTAGGACAGGGCAGAGCGGGGAGCTGTTTTTT.

This clonotype occurred a few times. V and J are TRBV15 and TRBJ2-1, with TRBD1 matching over 8 bases. This CDR3 has 14 residues. Losses at the gene ends were 0 bases for V and 10 bases for J; bases not matched to a gene: 5. Germline lookup yields CDR1 LNHNV and CDR2 YYDKDF (reference sequence). The CDR3 reads CATSREGQGWEQFF. In DNA, the CDR3 is TGTGCCACCAGCAGAGAAGGACAGGGTTGGGAGCAGTTCTTC.

The chain combines TRBV15 with TRBJ1-6; D is unresolved. Trimming stripped 8 bases from V and 7 bases from J, with 9 bases between. CDR1 LNHNV and CDR2 YYDKDF come from the germline V gene (reference sequence). The CDR3 contains 12 residues. CDR3 in DNA: TGTGCCACCTGGACTCCCAATTCACCCCTCCACTTT. Protein sequence: CATWTPNSPLHF.

Many counts were recorded for this clonotype. The V call is TRBV3-1, the J call TRBJ2-7; the D is unclear. Trimming removed 1 base from V and 2 bases from J, with 9 bases in between. CDR3 length: 14 residues. Per the germline V gene, CDR1 is LGHDT and CDR2 is YNNKEL (reference sequence). This chain's CDR3 is CASSQGVGPYEQYF. The CDR3, as DNA: TGTGCCAGCAGCCAAGGTGTCGGGCCCTACGAGCAGTACTTC.

The V gene is TRBV7-9, the J gene TRBJ2-5; 9 nucleotides match TRBD2. CDR3 length: 17 amino acids. Germline CDR1 reads SEHNR; CDR2 reads FQNEAQ (reference sequence). V gave up 5 bases and J gave up 5 bases; unmatched junction bases: 15. CDR3 amino acids: CASSPRTSVPEWETQYF. The CDR3 DNA follows: TGTGCCAGCAGCCCCCGGACTAGCGTCCCTGAGTGGGAGACCCAGTACTTC. The full variable domain, its missing parts supplied by reference TRBV7-9 and TRBJ2-5, is DTGVSQNPRHKITKRGQNVTFRCDPISEHNRLYWYRQTLGQGPEFLTYFQNEAQLEKSRLLSDRFSAERPKGSFSTLEIQRTEQGDSAMYLCASSPRTSVPEWETQYFGPGTRLLVL.

This clonotype was seen only a few times. V is TRBV6-5 and J is TRBJ2-7; TRBD2 is a possible D gene (6 bases). The CDR3 contains 14 residues. With 4 bases removed from V and 6 bases from J, the gap between germline ends came to 16 bases. Germline values: CDR1 MNHEY, CDR2 SVGAGI. The CDR3 DNA is TGTGCCAGCAGTTCCGTCGGCGGGGTTGGCGAGCAGTACTTC. This gives the protein CASSSVGGVGEQYF.

This clonotype occurred once. This may come from a read error, since a much larger clone is one base off. The V gene is TRBV29-1, the J gene TRBJ2-1; TRBD2 is a possible D gene (6 bases). Germline assignment: CDR1 SQVTM and CDR2 ANQGSEA. This CDR3 region has 12 residues. The V end was cut by 5 bases, the J end by 12 bases, with 17 bases between. The CDR3 nucleotides are TGCAGCGTTCAGTTCGGGGGAGGAGGGCAGTTCTTC. It yields the protein CSVQFGGGGQFF.

This clonotype showed up just a few times. This chain links TRBV20-1 with TRBJ2-1; D possibly matches TRBD1 or TRBD2 (5 bases each). This CDR3 has 15 residues. Trimming left V 3 bases short and J 3 bases short, with 15 bases between. Germline assignment: CDR1 DFQATT and CDR2 SNEGSKA (reference sequence). CDR3 DNA sequence: TGCAGTGCTAGTCCCCCGGGGCCGCTCTACAATGAGCAGTTCTTC. It codes for CSASPPGPLYNEQFF.

The chain carries TRBV28 and TRBJ2-3; D unclear. Germline CDR1 is MDHEN and CDR2 is SYDVKM. This CDR3 has 12 amino acids. V gave up 2 bases and J gave up 7 bases, with 7 bases separating them. CDR3 region: CASSLERHTQYF. The CDR3 coding sequence is TGTGCCAGCAGTTTAGAGAGGCATACGCAGTATTTT.

This clonotype showed up just a few times. The gene calls are TRBV5-5 and TRBJ1-2; TRBD1 matches at 8 bases. Germline CDR1 SGHKS, CDR2 YYEKEE (reference sequence). This CDR3 contains 12 residues. V shed 4 bases, J shed 10 bases, and the junction held 6 bases outside the gene matches. CDR3 region: CASSGPQGVYTF. CDR3 DNA: TGTGCCAGCAGCGGACCACAGGGGGTCTACACCTTC.

The J gene is TRBJ2-2, the V gene TRBV7-6; TRBD1 matches 7 bases. The V gene's germline CDR1 is SGHVS and CDR2 FNYEAQ. The CDR3 loop spans 16 amino acids. Unmatched junction bases numbered 9, after V lost 5 bases and J lost 3 bases. The CDR3: CASSLRDSRYTGELFF. In DNA, the CDR3 is TGTGCCAGCAGCCTCAGGGACAGCAGATACACCGGGGAGCTGTTTTTT.

The CDR3 sequence: CASSLEWGAQPQHF. The CDR3 nucleotides are TGTGCCAGCAGCTTAGAATGGGGGGCTCAGCCCCAGCATTTT. This chain links TRBV11-2 with TRBJ1-5, with D tentatively TRBD1 (6 bases). Trimming shortened V by 0 bases and J by 6 bases, and 9 bases separated the two germline ends. Germline V gives CDR1 SGHAT, CDR2 FQNNGV. This CDR3 is 14 amino acids long.